One and the same sample provided the 2 T cell receptor beta chains below, sequenced in a study of cytomegalovirus exposure and HLA in healthy donors. PCR primers comprised 60 Vbeta and 13 Jbeta primers. TCRdb's copy holds only in-frame clones and misses some; the assay was immunoSEQ multiplex PCR. Among fewer than 85,000 clones listed, 60% to 85% were seen once. Sequencing input: PBMCs. All receptors come from a male donor in good health and CMV-seropositive.

The J gene is TRBJ2-2, the V gene TRBV6-1; TRBD1 matches at 8 bases. V was clipped by 1 base and J by 4 bases; unmatched bases: 5. The CDR3 length is 16 residues. The germline CDR1 and CDR2 sequences are MNHNS and SASEGT. CDR3 in amino acids: CASSEGTGRSTGELFF. Written as DNA, the CDR3 is TGTGCCAGCAGTGAAGGGACAGGGAGGAGCACCGGGGAGCTGTTTTTT.

This chain uses TRBV4-3 with TRBJ2-1; 9 bases agree with TRBD1. Germline V CDR1 and CDR2: LGHNA, YSLEER. Trimming cost V 6 bases and J 9 bases; bases outside gene matches: 12. The CDR3 sequence is 15 residues long. DNA of the CDR3: TGCGCCAGCAGGCGCACCGGGACAGGGTTCGTTGAGCAGTTCTTC. Protein: CASRRTGTGFVEQFF.